The text below deals with one TCR beta chain. MiXCR, run by TCRdb on the RACE reads, gives a single entry per CDR3 protein. The sample holds more than 65,000 distinct CDR3 sequences; about a tenth are singletons and the top ten take roughly 1.5%. Documented time point: patch test 1, 2 weeks after DPC sensitization. The treatment here: therapeutic diphenylcyclopropenone sensitization with weekly scalp DPC. Blood was collected ahead of every patch test applied. This sample was taken from a study of human T cells and chemical hapten exposure. V was clipped by 5 bases and J by 3 bases; unmatched bases: 4. This CDR3 contains 14 residues.

The input for sequencing was whole blood, taken in connection with sensitization to the hapten diphenylcyclopropenone (DPC). This chain connects TRBV12-3 or TRBV12-4 to TRBJ2-7, with 10 bases that match TRBD1. This TCR was recovered from a woman between 45 and 65 years old with alopecia areata. Some clones in this sample may be carry-over from other donors' samples. CDR3 sequence reads: CASSKGQGLYEQYF. In DNA form, the CDR3 reads TGTGCCAGCAGTAAGGGACAGGGGCTCTACGAGCAGTACTTC.